This TCR beta chain emerged from a study of Ad26.COV2.S vaccination and SARS-CoV-2 variants. Whole-study context: Participants got Ad26.COV2.S intramuscularly, once or twice 56 days apart.

Clones were read by immunoSEQ multiplex PCR, and TCRdb kept only the in-frame ones, dropping some. In the table there are around 300,000 clones, about 87% of which are singletons. Germline CDR1 and CDR2: LGHNA and YSLEER. This CDR3 contains 15 residues. Trimming cost V 1 base and J 6 bases, with 13 bases left between them. Sample treatment: around 19 received Ad26.COV2.S at low or high dose, single or two shots; five or six received placebo; per-sample allocation not given. Sampling occurred on day 63 after the first vaccine or placebo injection. This chain uses TRBV4-3 with TRBJ1-5; a possible D gene is TRBD1 (6 bases). The TCR comes from a person between 18 and 60 years old who received the Ad26.COV2.S COVID-19 vaccine or a placebo. Here the sequenced sample was peripheral blood, taken in a trial of Ad26.COV2.S vaccine versus placebo. CDR3 protein: CASSQAFRGSQPQHF. The CDR3 nucleotides read TGCGCCAGCAGCCAAGCGTTTAGGGGGAGTCAGCCCCAGCATTTT.